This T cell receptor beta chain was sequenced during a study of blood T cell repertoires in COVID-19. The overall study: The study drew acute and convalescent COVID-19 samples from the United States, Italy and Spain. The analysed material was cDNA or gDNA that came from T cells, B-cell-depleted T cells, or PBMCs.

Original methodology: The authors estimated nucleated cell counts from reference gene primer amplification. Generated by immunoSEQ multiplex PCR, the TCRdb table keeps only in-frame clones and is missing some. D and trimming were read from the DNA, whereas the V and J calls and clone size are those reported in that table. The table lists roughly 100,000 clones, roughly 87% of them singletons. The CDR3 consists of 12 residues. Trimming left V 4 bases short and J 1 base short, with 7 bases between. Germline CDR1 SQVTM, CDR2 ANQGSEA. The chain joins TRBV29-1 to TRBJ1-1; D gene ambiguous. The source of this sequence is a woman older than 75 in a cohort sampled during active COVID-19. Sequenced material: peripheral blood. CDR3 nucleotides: TGCAGCGTTGTTAGTTGGAACACTGAAGCTTTCTTT. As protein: CSVVSWNTEAFF.